These T cell receptor beta chains were read from a single sample in a study of cytomegalovirus exposure and HLA in healthy donors. TCRdb's table, derived via immunoSEQ multiplex PCR, lists solely in-frame clones and lacks some. The sample yields over 110,000 clones, 75% to 85% seen once. The specimen sequenced was PBMCs. These receptors originate from a woman aged 18 to 35 in good health and CMV-seropositive. Both conserved end residues are part of each CDR3. D genes are given only for firm matches. Some rows mark clone size as missing; the rest say once, few, many or name a class of expanded clone.

v_gene: TRBV4-3
j_gene: TRBJ2-7
abundance: -
d_gene: TRBD1
CDR3nt: TGCGCCAGCAGCCAAGAACCCGGGACAGGGGGCTACGAGCAGTACTTC
CDR3aa: CASSQEPGTGGYEQYF

v_gene: TRBV4-1
j_gene: TRBJ2-2
abundance: -
d_gene: TRBD2
CDR3nt: TGCGCCAGCAGCCCCGCCCGCGGGGGGCGCACCGGGGAGCTGTTTTTT
CDR3aa: CASSPARGGRTGELFF

v_gene: TRBV7-9
j_gene: TRBJ1-1
abundance: -
d_gene: -
CDR3nt: TGTGCCAGCAGCTTAACTATAGGGGCCACTGAAGCTTTCTTT
CDR3aa: CASSLTIGATEAFF

v_gene: TRBV10-1
j_gene: TRBJ2-3
abundance: once
d_gene: TRBD1
CDR3nt: TGCGCCAGCAGTGATCCGAGGGACAGACCTAGCACAGATACGCAGTATTTT
CDR3aa: CASSDPRDRPSTDTQYF

v_gene: TRBV6-6
j_gene: TRBJ1-2
abundance: few
d_gene: -
CDR3nt: TGTGCCAGCACCGCCGACAGCTATGGCTACACCTTC
CDR3aa: CASTADSYGYTF

v_gene: TRBV30
j_gene: TRBJ2-2
abundance: -
d_gene: TRBD2
CDR3nt: TGTGCCTGGAGTCCCTGGACTAGCGGGGGCGTGGAGCTGTTTTTT
CDR3aa: CAWSPWTSGGVELFF

v_gene: TRBV5-1
j_gene: TRBJ2-7
abundance: once
d_gene: TRBD2
CDR3nt: TGCGCCAGCAGCCCTGGCCTGGCGGGGGGGCCAGACGAGCAGTACTTC
CDR3aa: CASSPGLAGGPDEQYF

v_gene: TRBV28
j_gene: TRBJ2-1
abundance: -
d_gene: -
CDR3nt: TGTGCCAGCAGTTTGTTAGCGGTGTACAATGAGCAGTTCTTC
CDR3aa: CASSLLAVYNEQFF

v_gene: TRBV6-6
j_gene: TRBJ1-2
abundance: -
d_gene: -
CDR3nt: TGTGCCAGCAGCCCCCAGACGGGGTATGGCTACACCTTC
CDR3aa: CASSPQTGYGYTF

v_gene: TRBV19
j_gene: TRBJ1-5
abundance: -
d_gene: -
CDR3nt: TGTGCCAGTAGTACAGGGGTGTATCAGCCCCAGCATTTT
CDR3aa: CASSTGVYQPQHF

v_gene: TRBV11-1
j_gene: TRBJ2-7
abundance: -
d_gene: TRBD1
CDR3nt: TGTGCCAGCAGCTTCGGTGTCCGGGACAGGGTCTACGAGCAGTACTTC
CDR3aa: CASSFGVRDRVYEQYF

v_gene: TRBV6-4
j_gene: TRBJ2-3
abundance: -
d_gene: TRBD2
CDR3nt: TGTGCCAGCAGTGACTTCTCTAGCGGGGGTAAAGATACGCAGTATTTT
CDR3aa: CASSDFSSGGKDTQYF

v_gene: TRBV5-6
j_gene: TRBJ2-5
abundance: -
d_gene: TRBD1
CDR3nt: TGTGCCAGCAAGACAGGGAATCAAGAGACCCAGTACTTC
CDR3aa: CASKTGNQETQYF

v_gene: TRBV6-5
j_gene: TRBJ1-2
abundance: -
d_gene: -
CDR3nt: TGTGCCAGCAGCCGCGGACAGTTTTATGGCTACACCTTC
CDR3aa: CASSRGQFYGYTF

v_gene: TRBV5-8
j_gene: TRBJ1-2
abundance: -
d_gene: TRBD1
CDR3nt: TGTGCCAGCAGTACGACAGGGTCAAACTATGGCTACACCTTC
CDR3aa: CASSTTGSNYGYTF

v_gene: TRBV7-6
j_gene: TRBJ2-6
abundance: -
d_gene: -
CDR3nt: TGTGCCAGCAGCTTAGGACTGGCTGGGGCCAACGTCCTGACTTTC
CDR3aa: CASSLGLAGANVLTF

v_gene: TRBV19
j_gene: TRBJ2-1
abundance: -
d_gene: -
CDR3nt: TGTGCCAGTAGTATAACAGGGATCAGCTACAATGAGCAGTTCTTC
CDR3aa: CASSITGISYNEQFF

v_gene: TRBV2
j_gene: TRBJ1-2
abundance: -
d_gene: -
CDR3nt: TGTGCCAGTCTGAAGGGTCTCGGGAACCTCTATGGCTACACCTTC
CDR3aa: CASLKGLGNLYGYTF

v_gene: TRBV5-8
j_gene: TRBJ1-5
abundance: -
d_gene: TRBD1
CDR3nt: TGTGCCAGCAGCTTGGGGACAGGGGGCGTAGGACAGCCCCAGCATTTT
CDR3aa: CASSLGTGGVGQPQHF

v_gene: TRBV6-1
j_gene: TRBJ1-3
abundance: -
d_gene: -
CDR3nt: TGTGCCAGCAGTGGGGCAGGGCTATCTGGAAACACCATATATTTT
CDR3aa: CASSGAGLSGNTIYF

v_gene: TRBV7-9
j_gene: TRBJ2-7
abundance: -
d_gene: -
CDR3nt: TGTGCCAGCAGCCTGAGGGCTGACGAGCAGTACTTC
CDR3aa: CASSLRADEQYF

v_gene: TRBV5-1
j_gene: TRBJ2-5
abundance: -
d_gene: -
CDR3nt: TGCGCCAGCAGCTCCACTGGACAATTACAAGAGACCCAGTACTTC
CDR3aa: CASSSTGQLQETQYF

v_gene: TRBV15
j_gene: TRBJ1-5
abundance: -
d_gene: -
CDR3nt: TGTGCCACCAGCAGAGATCCCAATAGCAATCAGCCCCAGCATTTT
CDR3aa: CATSRDPNSNQPQHF

v_gene: TRBV7-9
j_gene: TRBJ1-4
abundance: -
d_gene: TRBD1
CDR3nt: TGTGCCAGCAGCCCCTCGGGGACAGGATCATTGGGTGAAAAACTGTTTTTT
CDR3aa: CASSPSGTGSLGEKLFF

v_gene: TRBV10-1
j_gene: TRBJ2-1
abundance: -
d_gene: TRBD1
CDR3nt: TGCGCCAGCAGTGAGTCGGGCAGGGGGTCCTTCTACAATGAGCAGTTCTTC
CDR3aa: CASSESGRGSFYNEQFF

v_gene: TRBV13
j_gene: TRBJ2-1
abundance: once
d_gene: TRBD2
CDR3nt: TGTGCCAGCAGCCTTACCCAGGCGGGGGGGCCTCTTGCTGAGCAGTTCTTC
CDR3aa: CASSLTQAGGPLAEQFF

v_gene: TRBV19
j_gene: TRBJ1-1
abundance: -
d_gene: -
CDR3nt: TGTGCCAGTAGTAGCGGGACTTTTTTTGGGGAAGCTTTCTTT
CDR3aa: CASSSGTFFGEAFF

v_gene: TRBV30
j_gene: TRBJ2-7
abundance: -
d_gene: -
CDR3nt: TGTGCCTGGACTTCCGGAGGGGAGCAGTACTTC
CDR3aa: CAWTSGGEQYF

v_gene: TRBV19
j_gene: TRBJ2-5
abundance: -
d_gene: TRBD2
CDR3nt: TGTGCCAGTAGCCTGACTAGCGGCCGCCAAGAGACCCAGTACTTC
CDR3aa: CASSLTSGRQETQYF

v_gene: TRBV18
j_gene: TRBJ2-5
abundance: -
d_gene: TRBD2
CDR3nt: TGTGCCAGCTCACCACCGGTGGCGGGGGGGCTGAAGACCCAGTACTTC
CDR3aa: CASSPPVAGGLKTQYF

v_gene: TRBV5-4
j_gene: TRBJ2-1
abundance: -
d_gene: -
CDR3nt: TGTGCCAGCAGCTTGGATCAGATGTCATACAATGAGCAGTTCTTC
CDR3aa: CASSLDQMSYNEQFF

v_gene: TRBV11-2
j_gene: TRBJ1-2
abundance: -
d_gene: -
CDR3nt: TGTGCCAGCAGCTTCAGAGGTACAGGGTCGAGAGGCTACACCTTC
CDR3aa: CASSFRGTGSRGYTF

v_gene: TRBV30
j_gene: TRBJ2-7
abundance: -
d_gene: TRBD1
CDR3nt: TGTGCCTGGAGCTTGGGACAGGGTAGCTCCTACGAGCAGTACTTC
CDR3aa: CAWSLGQGSSYEQYF

v_gene: TRBV11-2
j_gene: TRBJ2-1
abundance: -
d_gene: -
CDR3nt: TGTGCCAGCAGCTTAAAGGGGGTTTACAATGAGCAGTTCTTC
CDR3aa: CASSLKGVYNEQFF

v_gene: TRBV5-1
j_gene: TRBJ2-7
abundance: -
d_gene: -
CDR3nt: TGCGCCAGCAGCTACGACGTCAGGGGCGATTCGGACGAGCAGTACTTC
CDR3aa: CASSYDVRGDSDEQYF

v_gene: TRBV5-4
j_gene: TRBJ1-1
abundance: -
d_gene: -
CDR3nt: TGTGCCAGCAGCTTGGTGGAGACGAACACTGAAGCTTTCTTT
CDR3aa: CASSLVETNTEAFF